Listed below are T cell receptor beta chains from one sample, sequenced in a study of tumor-infiltrating lymphocytes in primary liver carcinoma. MiXCR was run by TCRdb on the multiplex PCR reads, yielding one entry per CDR3 protein. The sample yields roughly 55,000 distinct CDR3 sequences, roughly 70% seen once. The sequenced sample was liver tumor tissue from sampling region 2. These receptor sequences come from a man aged 40-50 years with primary liver carcinoma and hepatitis B virus infection. CDR3s include the opening cysteine and the closing phenylalanine or tryptophan. A D gene is named only where the DNA matches it firmly. Clone size is shown for a subset of rows, as once, few, many or a class of expanded clone.

V gene	D gene	J gene	clone size	CDR3 protein	CDR3 DNA
TRBV7-9	TRBD1	TRBJ2-1	many	CASSLGGTGYNEQFF	TGTGCCAGCAGCTTAGGGGGGACAGGGTACAATGAGCAGTTCTTC
TRBV10-3	NA	TRBJ1-1	few	CAIQGGAVNTEAFF	TGTGCCATCCAAGGGGGAGCAGTGAACACTGAAGCTTTCTTT
TRBV6-2/TRBV6-3	TRBD1	TRBJ2-5	NA	CASSPDRGGQETQYF	TGTGCCAGCAGTCCTGACAGGGGCGGACAAGAGACCCAGTACTTC
TRBV29-1	NA	TRBJ2-1	NA	CSVDLSRTNTNEQFF	TGCAGCGTTGATCTTTCTAGGACCAATACCAATGAGCAATTCTTC
TRBV4-2	NA	TRBJ2-3	NA	CASSQDARTNQPQYF	TGTGCCAGCAGCCAAGATGCCAGAACCAATCAGCCCCAGTATTTT
TRBV28	NA	TRBJ2-2	NA	CTSSSLPRGELFF	TGTACCAGCAGCTCTCTACCCCGAGGGGAGCTGTTTTTT
TRBV4-3	NA	TRBJ2-7	NA	CASSQDYSYEQYF	TGCGCCAGCAGCCAAGACTATTCCTACGAGCAGTACTTC
TRBV4-3	NA	TRBJ2-1	few	CASGQESQHDEQFF	TGCGCCAGCGGCCAAGAGTCGCAGCACGATGAGCAGTTCTTC
TRBV4-2	NA	TRBJ1-2	many	CASSQEWTDDGYTF	TGTGCCAGCAGCCAAGAATGGACAGATGATGGCTACACCTTC
TRBV6-1	NA	TRBJ1-1	NA	CVSRSTVEAFF	TGTGTCAGCAGATCGACGGTTGAAGCTTTCTTT
TRBV5-1	TRBD2	TRBJ2-1	NA	CASSLGELAGNEQFF	TGCGCCAGCAGTTTGGGGGAACTAGCGGGTAATGAGCAGTTCTTC
TRBV11-2	TRBD1	TRBJ2-7	NA	CASSLRWTGEHKQYF	TGTGCCAGCAGCTTACGATGGACAGGGGAACACAAGCAGTACTTC
TRBV11-2	TRBD1	TRBJ2-5	NA	CASSLTAGGLGENQYF	TGTGCCAGCAGCTTAACAGCAGGGGGCTTGGGGGAGAACCAATACTTC
TRBV6-5	NA	TRBJ2-2	once	CASSSVGSHRELFF	TGTGCCAGCAGCTCCGTTGGCTCACACCGGGAGCTGTTTTTT
TRBV4-2	NA	TRBJ1-1	NA	CASSQGYVQGFWTEAFF	TGTGCCAGCAGCCAAGGGTACGTGCAGGGTTTTTGGACTGAAGCTTTCTTT
TRBV4-1	TRBD1	TRBJ1-2	NA	CASGSTGGRLGYGYTF	TGCGCCAGCGGATCGACAGGGGGAAGATTGGGCTATGGCTACACCTTC
TRBV10-3	NA	TRBJ2-2	NA	CAIRERVDAGELFF	TGTGCCATCAGGGAGCGGGTCGACGCCGGGGAACTGTTTTTT
TRBV11-1	NA	TRBJ2-5	NA	CASSLGVQVRETQYF	TGTGCCAGCAGCTTGGGTGTACAGGTTAGAGAGACCCAGTACTTC
TRBV19	NA	TRBJ2-4	once	CASRLANNIQYF	TGTGCCAGCAGATTAGCCAATAACATTCAGTACTTC
TRBV6-6	NA	TRBJ2-7	NA	CASSPGAGEQYF	TGTGCCAGCAGCCCCGGAGCGGGCGAGCAGTACTTC
TRBV19	NA	TRBJ2-2	NA	CASRPVGGIGELFF	TGTGCCAGTAGGCCCGTCGGGGGCATCGGGGAGCTGTTTTTT
TRBV6-5	NA	TRBJ2-7	NA	CASGPLWRRDYKQNF	TGTGCCAGCGGGCCTCTCTGGCGGAGGGATTACAAGCAGAACTTC
TRBV29-1	NA	TRBJ1-1	once	CNVEGTPSSPEAFF	TGCAACGTTGAGGGGACGCCATCCTCGCCTGAAGCTTTCTTT
TRBV7-8	TRBD2	TRBJ2-1	NA	CVSSLLGGSGRTNEQFF	TGTGTCAGCAGCTTATTAGGGGGTAGCGGGAGAACCAATGAGCAGTTCTTC
TRBV29-1	NA	TRBJ2-3	NA	CSVWARGRGTDMQYF	TGCAGCGTGTGGGCCAGGGGACGCGGCACAGATATGCAGTATTTT